This is a list of T cell receptor beta chains from one sample in a study of T cell repertoires in cytomegalovirus infection. MiXCR, applied by TCRdb to the reads, yields one record per CDR3 protein. Among 310,000 or so distinct CDR3 sequences listed, about 25% were seen once. The sequenced sample was PBMCs. These receptors all stem from a human donor in good health (CMV status not recorded). Some clones in this sample may be carry-over from other donors' samples. Each CDR3 is given with its conserved first and last residue. A D gene is named only where the DNA matches it firmly. Expanded clones are given a class, and other clones once, few, many or no size at all.

clone size | J gene | V gene | D gene | CDR3 DNA | CDR3 protein
many | TRBJ1-1 | TRBV7-9 | TRBD1 | TGTGCCAGCAGCTTAAAAGGACAGGGGAACACTGAAGCTTTCTTT | CASSLKGQGNTEAFF
NA | TRBJ2-7 | TRBV29-1 | TRBD1 | TGCAGCGGACAAAGGGGGCCATACGAGCAGTACTTC | CSGQRGPYEQYF
few | TRBJ2-7 | TRBV11-2 | NA | TGTGCCAGCAGCTTAGGGGTAACCCACGAGCAGTACTTC | CASSLGVTHEQYF
NA | TRBJ2-2 | TRBV5-1 | NA | TGCGCCAGCAGGCCGGGGGCTAGCACCGGGGAGCTGTTTTTT | CASRPGASTGELFF
few | TRBJ1-1 | TRBV19 | NA | TGTGCCAGTAGTGTGGGGGGTCGGTGGAACACTGAAGCTTTCTTT | CASSVGGRWNTEAFF
few | TRBJ1-1 | TRBV12-3/TRBV12-4 | NA | TGTGCCAGAGCGACCTTGAACACTGAAGCTTTCTTT | CARATLNTEAFF
few | TRBJ2-3 | TRBV13 | NA | TGTGCCAGCAGCTTAGGCGGACTGTCTAGCACAGATACGCAGTATTTT | CASSLGGLSSTDTQYF
NA | TRBJ1-3 | TRBV6-1 | NA | TGTGCCAGCAGGAGGGGACCTACGACCATATATTTT | CASRRGPTTIYF
many | TRBJ2-5 | TRBV28 | TRBD2 | TGTGCCAGCAGCCCAACCAGCGGGGGGGCTTTGGAGACCCAGTACTTC | CASSPTSGGALETQYF
many | TRBJ2-6 | TRBV7-8 | NA | TGTGCCAGCAGCTTAAAGAGGGCTGGTGGGGCCAACGTCCTGACTTTC | CASSLKRAGGANVLTF
NA | TRBJ2-3 | TRBV20-1 | TRBD2 | TGCAGTGCTCCACCTACTAGCGGGGGGGCGAGGACAGATACGCAGTATTTT | CSAPPTSGGARTDTQYF
few | TRBJ2-7 | TRBV7-2 | TRBD2 | TGTGCCAGCAGCATACTAGCGGGAGGGTCCTACGAGCAGTACTTC | CASSILAGGSYEQYF
NA | TRBJ1-2 | TRBV12-3/TRBV12-4 | NA | TGTGCCAGCAGTTTATCGGGACACTCTGGGCATGGCTACACCTTC | CASSLSGHSGHGYTF
NA | TRBJ1-1 | TRBV7-4 | NA | TGTGCCAGCAGCTTTCGGACACTTGAAGCTTTCTTT | CASSFRTLEAFF
NA | TRBJ1-1 | TRBV12-3/TRBV12-4 | TRBD1 | TGTGCCAGCACCCTCGGGAACAGGGGGAACACTGAAGCTTTCTTT | CASTLGNRGNTEAFF
NA | TRBJ2-1 | TRBV7-2 | TRBD2 | TGTGCCAGCAGCTTAAGGAGCGGGACTAGCGCTACCAGCTCCTACAATGAGCAGTTCTTC | CASSLRSGTSATSSYNEQFF
NA | TRBJ2-1 | TRBV7-2 | NA | TGTGCCAGCAGCTTAGGGCGATGCAATGAGCAGTTCTTC | CASSLGRCNEQFF
NA | TRBJ2-1 | TRBV24-1 | NA | TGTGCCACCAGTGATTTGCTCAATGAGCAGTTCTTC | CATSDLLNEQFF
many | TRBJ2-7 | TRBV7-9 | TRBD2 | TGTGCCAGCAGGAATGGGACTAGCGGCTACGAGCAGTACTTC | CASRNGTSGYEQYF
NA | TRBJ2-7 | TRBV20-1 | NA | TGCAGTCTTACGGTAGGGGCCTACGAGCAGTACTTC | CSLTVGAYEQYF
NA | TRBJ2-1 | TRBV5-4 | NA | TGTGCCAGCAGTTCTATTAACAATGAGCCGTTATTC | CASSSINNEPLF
NA | TRBJ2-1 | TRBV7-4 | TRBD1 | TGTGCCAGCAGCTTAAGGACAGGGCATGAGCAGTTCTTC | CASSLRTGHEQFF
few | TRBJ2-2 | TRBV5-5 | NA | TGTGCCAGCAGCCCAGGTCAGAGTGGGGAGCTGTTTTTT | CASSPGQSGELFF
few | TRBJ1-2 | TRBV15 | NA | TGTGCCACCAGCAATGAGCGGAGGGGGGGGGGTGGCTACACCTTC | CATSNERRGGGGYTF
NA | TRBJ2-2 | TRBV12-3/TRBV12-4 | TRBD1 | TGTGCCAGCAGTTTAGGAAGCAGGGGGTCCTCAAGGACCGGGGAGCTGTTTTTT | CASSLGSRGSSRTGELFF
NA | TRBJ2-2 | TRBV14 | NA | TGTGCCAGCAGCCAAGCGGCTGGGAGAGGCGGGGAGCTGTTTTTT | CASSQAAGRGGELFF
NA | TRBJ2-5 | TRBV29-1 | NA | TGCAGCGACTTACTAGGGGAGACCCAGTACTTC | CSDLLGETQYF
NA | TRBJ2-3 | TRBV20-1 | TRBD1 | TGCAGTGCACAGACAGGGAGCACAGATACGCAGTATTTT | CSAQTGSTDTQYF
few | TRBJ2-7 | TRBV10-3 | TRBD1 | TGTGCCATCCGAACAGGACAGGCCTACGAGCAGTACTTC | CAIRTGQAYEQYF
many | TRBJ1-4 | TRBV7-2 | NA | TGTGCCAGCAGTGGTTTGGGGGGTAATGAAAAACTGTTTTTT | CASSGLGGNEKLFF
few | TRBJ2-1 | TRBV24-1 | NA | TGTGCCACCGGGAACGATTTGGGTGAGCAGTTCTTC | CATGNDLGEQFF
NA | TRBJ2-5 | TRBV15 | NA | TGTGCCACCAGCAAATCGCTTCCAGGGGCAGGGGAGACCCAGTACTTC | CATSKSLPGAGETQYF
few | TRBJ2-7 | TRBV5-1 | NA | TGCGCCAGCAGCTTGGCCCCTGTGGGGAGACTCGACCCCTACTACGAGCAGTACTTC | CASSLAPVGRLDPYYEQYF
NA | TRBJ2-3 | TRBV7-6 | TRBD1 | TGTGCCAGCAGGACAGGGGGCACAGATACGCAGTATTTT | CASRTGGTDTQYF
few | TRBJ2-5 | TRBV11-3 | NA | TGTGCCAGCAGCTTAGGCACCGGGGGGACCCAGTACTTC | CASSLGTGGTQYF
few | TRBJ2-3 | TRBV12-3/TRBV12-4 | NA | TGTGCCAGCAGTTCCGCAGTCACAGATACGCAGTATTTT | CASSSAVTDTQYF
NA | TRBJ2-5 | TRBV24-1 | NA | TGTGCCACCAGTGAACCCAGAGACCAAGAGACCCAGTACTTC | CATSEPRDQETQYF
many | TRBJ2-1 | TRBV7-9 | TRBD2 | TGTGCCAGCAGCAGGACTAGCGGAAACCCGGGGTTCTTC | CASSRTSGNPGFF
few | TRBJ2-7 | TRBV20-1 | TRBD2 | TGCAGTGCTAGAGATAGCGGGAGAATGGCCTACGAGCAGTACTTC | CSARDSGRMAYEQYF
many | TRBJ1-4 | TRBV28 | NA | TGTGCCAGCAGTTTGGGCTCTAATGAAAAACTGTTTTTT | CASSLGSNEKLFF
NA | TRBJ1-3 | TRBV7-9 | NA | TGTGCCAGCAGCTTAGATAGGTCGGCGAACACCATATATTTT | CASSLDRSANTIYF
many | TRBJ1-2 | TRBV7-2 | NA | TGTGCCAGCAGCCCGTGGGACAATAACTATGGCTACACCTTC | CASSPWDNNYGYTF
few | TRBJ2-7 | TRBV4-3 | NA | TGCGCCAGCAGCCAAGTGCTAGCCGACGAGCAGTACTTC | CASSQVLADEQYF
many | TRBJ1-2 | TRBV11-2 | NA | TGTGCCAGCAGCTTCCCGGGGAGTAACTATGGCTACACCTTC | CASSFPGSNYGYTF
many | TRBJ1-5 | TRBV6-6 | TRBD1 | TGTGCCAGCAGTCCTAGGACAGGGAAGGGTCAGCCCCAGCATTTT | CASSPRTGKGQPQHF
NA | TRBJ2-1 | TRBV28 | NA | TGTGCCAGCAGTTTAGGGACGTTCTACAATGAGCAGTTCTTC | CASSLGTFYNEQFF
many | TRBJ2-5 | TRBV10-2 | TRBD1 | TGCGCCAGCGGCCGGGACAGGGGCCAAGAGACCCAGTACTTC | CASGRDRGQETQYF
many | TRBJ2-1 | TRBV6-1 | TRBD2 | TGTGCCAGCAGTTATTTGCGGGAGTGGGGCAATGAGCAGTTCTTC | CASSYLREWGNEQFF
many | TRBJ2-1 | TRBV5-6 | TRBD1 | TGTGCCAGCAGCATACGGACAGGCTACCGCAATGAGCAGTTCTTC | CASSIRTGYRNEQFF
once | TRBJ1-5 | TRBV19 | TRBD1 | TGTGCCAGTAGTATTGACAGGGCCCGCAATCAGCCCCAGCATTTT | CASSIDRARNQPQHF
many | TRBJ1-2 | TRBV6-1 | NA | TGTGCCAGCAGTACCATCCAGGGGAATGGCTACACCTTC | CASSTIQGNGYTF
few | TRBJ2-3 | TRBV11-2 | NA | TGTGCCAGCAGCCTAATAACAGGGACAGATACGCAGTATTTT | CASSLITGTDTQYF
NA | TRBJ2-2 | TRBV28 | NA | TGTGCCAGCAGGAAGGGAACGAACACCGGGGAGCTGTTTTTT | CASRKGTNTGELFF
many | TRBJ1-5 | TRBV7-2 | TRBD1 | TGTGCCAGCAGCTCCGTGACAGGGCTGGGTCAGCCCCAGCATTTT | CASSSVTGLGQPQHF
few | TRBJ2-3 | TRBV6-1 | TRBD2 | TGTGCCAGCACCTACGAGCGGGGGCTTATCACAGATACGCAGTATTTT | CASTYERGLITDTQYF